In its sample, the clone carrying this TCR beta chain was seen a few times. Its antigen is undetermined. The source of the sample is a study of cytomegalovirus exposure and HLA in healthy donors. Sampled while nominally healthy, donors likely had unrecorded immune exposures. The germline V gene encodes CDR1 MNHNY and CDR2 SVGAGI (reference sequence). Trimming removed 10 bases at V and 1 base at J, with 13 bases between. This CDR3 is built from 14 residues. Findings and caveats of the study: Some segments of the V type, notably TRBV6-2 and TRBV6-3, were excluded as indistinguishable. Within an earlier analysis, most TCR beta V segments proved productive either about 90% or about 30% of the time. For presence/absence analyses, sequencing depth was assumed to be roughly uniform across donors.

The PCR had 60 Vbeta and 13 Jbeta primers. The assay was immunoSEQ multiplex PCR, and TCRdb's table has in-frame clones only and misses some. Of some 130,000 clones in the sample, over 70% are singletons; the top ten hold around 1.5%. Material: PBMCs. This chain links TRBV6-6 with TRBJ2-2; possibly TRBD1 for D (5 bases). This clonotype was sampled from a woman aged 35 to 49 in good health and CMV-seronegative. In nucleotides, the CDR3 is TGTGCCACCCAGCTGGGGCAGAACACCGGGGAGCTGTTTTTT. Protein: CATQLGQNTGELFF.